This is a list of T cell receptor beta chains from one sample in a study of beta chain features in type 1 diabetes. The protocol was immunoSEQ multiplex PCR, while the TCRdb copy is restricted to in-frame clones and leaves out a portion. This table holds a few hundred thousand clones, over 8.5% found once. Sequencing was carried out using central memory CD4+ T cells from blood. The receptors here all came from a man younger than 45 with type 1 diabetes. The CDR3 runs from the conserved cysteine through the conserved F or W. The order of the fields is CDR3 protein, V gene, J gene.

CDR3: CASSIGTGPKETQYF; V: TRBV9; J: TRBJ2-5
CDR3: CASSVDGIYNEQFF; V: TRBV9; J: TRBJ2-1
CDR3: CASSMGLGEETQYF; V: TRBV5-1; J: TRBJ2-5
CDR3: CASSTRDEQYF; V: TRBV18; J: TRBJ2-7
CDR3: CAISEPGREAGEKLFF; V: TRBV10-3; J: TRBJ1-4
CDR3: CASSSGAGGTEAFF; V: TRBV7-2; J: TRBJ1-1
CDR3: CATSRGGTANPPYF; V: TRBV15; J: TRBJ2-7
CDR3: CATFGPPSTDTQYF; V: TRBV2; J: TRBJ2-3
CDR3: CASSQGSSGNTIYF; V: TRBV4-3; J: TRBJ1-3
CDR3: CASRTELSYGYTF; V: TRBV27; J: TRBJ1-2
CDR3: CASSYDNTQYF; V: TRBV6-6; J: TRBJ2-3
CDR3: CASSLAHQGPGGEAFF; V: TRBV11-1; J: TRBJ1-1
CDR3: CASHQVGTEAFF; V: TRBV28; J: TRBJ1-1
CDR3: CASSLSGDEAFF; V: TRBV25-1; J: TRBJ1-1
CDR3: CASSLSTGSYEQYF; V: TRBV28; J: TRBJ2-7
CDR3: CASSLRSASGRPEQFF; V: TRBV7-2; J: TRBJ2-1
CDR3: CASSLVRGETQYF; V: TRBV11-2; J: TRBJ2-5
CDR3: CASSLVGTSGYNEQFF; V: TRBV7-6; J: TRBJ2-1
CDR3: CASAAVNYGYTF; V: TRBV6-1; J: TRBJ1-2
CDR3: CASSFGLAEYEQYF; V: TRBV7-9; J: TRBJ2-7
CDR3: CASPPINEAGPPREQYF; V: TRBV28; J: TRBJ2-7
CDR3: CASSPGLENEQFF; V: TRBV18; J: TRBJ2-1
CDR3: CASSPGQGNGYTF; V: TRBV18; J: TRBJ1-2
CDR3: CASSVNRGAYGYTF; V: TRBV9; J: TRBJ1-2
CDR3: CASSLLGVDTEAFF; V: TRBV7-3; J: TRBJ1-1
CDR3: CASSVAPSNTEAFF; V: TRBV9; J: TRBJ1-1
CDR3: CASSSTGPQPQHF; V: TRBV19; J: TRBJ1-5
CDR3: CASRGAGGKYEQYF; V: TRBV28; J: TRBJ2-7
CDR3: CASSPRLAAESYEQYF; V: TRBV11-2; J: TRBJ2-7
CDR3: CASSEGGTQYF; V: TRBV6-6; J: TRBJ2-5
CDR3: CASSLSAGEGQTQYF; V: TRBV7-2; J: TRBJ2-5
CDR3: CAWSRGADTEAFF; V: TRBV30; J: TRBJ1-1